A selection of T cell receptor beta chains follows, all from one sample in a study of OX40 agonist ivuxolimab in advanced cancers. The repertoire was sequenced with immunoSEQ multiplex PCR; TCRdb's copy has only in-frame clones and lacks some. The sample lists approximately 6,000 clones; 75% to 85% were seen once. The specimen comprised CD4+ or CD8+ T cells sorted from blood, sampled in a trial of the OX40 agonist ivuxolimab. The receptors come from an adult with an advanced solid tumor such as melanoma, head and neck, liver or kidney cancer. CDR3s include the opening cysteine and the closing phenylalanine or tryptophan. A D gene is named only where the DNA matches it firmly. Clone size appears in some rows only: once, few, many, or a class for an expanded clone.

d_gene	j_gene	v_gene	len	abundance	CDR3nt	CDR3aa
TRBD1	TRBJ1-4	TRBV7-6	13	.	TGTGCCAGCAGCTTACTGGACAGGGGAAAACTGTTTTTT	CASSLLDRGKLFF
.	TRBJ2-1	TRBV7-2	14	.	TGTGCCAGCAGCACGGGACACCTAGGGAATGAGCAGTTCTTC	CASSTGHLGNEQFF
.	TRBJ1-3	TRBV4-1	15	.	TGCGCCAGCAGCCAAGTCTGGGACGGTGGAAACACCATATATTTT	CASSQVWDGGNTIYF
.	TRBJ1-2	TRBV4-1	16	.	TGCGCCAGCAGCCAAGACCGAGGGGAGCAGAGCTATGGCTACACCTTC	CASSQDRGEQSYGYTF
TRBD2	TRBJ2-7	TRBV9	15	.	TGTGCCAGCAGCCCTGGACTAGCGAGCTCCTACGAGCAGTACTTC	CASSPGLASSYEQYF
.	TRBJ2-2	TRBV5-4	12	.	TGTGCCAGCAGCTGGGGCACCGGGGAGCTGTTTTTT	CASSWGTGELFF
TRBD1	TRBJ1-1	TRBV4-3	16	.	TGCGCCAGCAGCGCACCGGGACAGGGTCGCGACACTGAAGCTTTCTTT	CASSAPGQGRDTEAFF
.	TRBJ2-7	TRBV9	14	.	TGTGCCAGCACCCTACTAAGGGGGTCCTACGAGCAGTACTTC	CASTLLRGSYEQYF
.	TRBJ2-2	TRBV2	14	.	TGTGCCAGCTATAAGACATCCAACACCGGGGAGCTGTTTTTT	CASYKTSNTGELFF
TRBD1	TRBJ1-2	TRBV30	12	.	TGTGCCTGGGGGTCGACAGGGGACGGCTACACCTTC	CAWGSTGDGYTF
.	TRBJ2-5	TRBV9	14	few	TGTGCCAGCAGCGTAGAGGGAGGCAAAGAGACCCAGTACTTC	CASSVEGGKETQYF
.	TRBJ2-2	TRBV4-1	16	.	TGCGCCAGCAGCCAGCTGGCCGGGAAGGACACCGGGGAGCTGTTTTTT	CASSQLAGKDTGELFF
.	TRBJ2-7	TRBV9	14	medium-sized	TGTGCCAGCAGCGTAGCCGGGGAGAACTACGAGCAGTACTTC	CASSVAGENYEQYF
.	TRBJ1-1	TRBV7-2	12	few	TGTGCCAGCAGCTTGGGAGGGTCTGAAGCTTTCTTT	CASSLGGSEAFF
.	TRBJ2-1	TRBV7-9	13	.	TGTGCCAGCAGCTTAGGTCAGGACAATGAGCAGTTCTTC	CASSLGQDNEQFF
TRBD2	TRBJ2-1	TRBV9	19	.	TGTGCCAGCAGCGTAGGACCCCTCGGCGGGGGTTGGTCCTACAATGAGCAGTTCTTC	CASSVGPLGGGWSYNEQFF
.	TRBJ1-2	TRBV6-5	15	.	TGTGCCAGCAGTTACCCGTCCGGTCCTAACTATGGCTACACCTTC	CASSYPSGPNYGYTF